Below are 29 T cell receptor beta chains sequenced from a single sample in a study of cytomegalovirus exposure and HLA in healthy donors. Primers: 60 Vbeta forward and 13 Jbeta reverse. Sequencing was performed with immunoSEQ multiplex PCR; in TCRdb, only in-frame clones are kept and a portion is missing. The profile covers some 170,000 clones, with 70% appearing a single time and 4% to 5% taken by the ten largest. The specimen was PBMCs. Receptor source: a man aged 18 to 30 in good health and CMV-seropositive.

The genes are TRBV27 and TRBJ1-5, with no clear D. The V end was cut by 8 bases, the J end by 5 bases, with 10 bases between. Looked up from germline, CDR1 is MNHEY and CDR2 is SMNVEV (reference sequence). The CDR3 loop spans 12 amino acids. CDR3: CASSGIDQPQHF. DNA of the CDR3: TGTGCCAGCTCGGGGATTGATCAGCCCCAGCATTTT.

The chain is built from TRBV7-9 and TRBJ2-2; possibly TRBD1 for D (6 bases). V was pared by 1 base and J by 1 base, with 13 bases between. CDR1 is SEHNR, CDR2 FQNEAQ, per germline (reference sequence). The CDR3 spans 17 residues. CDR3 sequence reads: CASSLVDRALNTGELFF. For the CDR3, the DNA is TGTGCCAGCAGCTTAGTGGACAGAGCATTGAACACCGGGGAGCTGTTTTTT.

The chain is built from TRBV25-1 and TRBJ2-6; D uncertain. This CDR3 has 14 amino acids. Germline CDR1 MGHDK, CDR2 SYGVNS. V was pared by 1 base and J by 12 bases, with 13 bases between. DNA for the CDR3: TGTGCCAGCAGTGAATCCCCCGGTCTAGGCGTCCTGACTTTC. This encodes CASSESPGLGVLTF.

Concerning this clone: Other DNA sequences in this sample translate to the same CDR3. The V and J genes are TRBV7-2 and TRBJ1-5, with TRBD1 as a possible D gene (6 bases). Germline CDR1 and CDR2: SGHTA and FQGNSA. The ends were cut back, 0 bases at V and 9 bases at J, with 6 bases in the middle. The CDR3 runs to 12 residues. The CDR3 region has the DNA TGTGCCAGCAGCTTAGCAGGGGGGCCCCAGCATTTT. Amino acid sequence: CASSLAGGPQHF.

The rearrangement links TRBV6-6 to TRBJ1-1; weak D call: TRBD1 (5 bases). Germline V gene lookup returns CDR1 MNHNY and CDR2 SVGAGI (reference sequence). V gave up 0 bases and J gave up 4 bases, with 12 bases separating them. The length of the CDR3 is 15 residues. This CDR3 is CASSYSKAGSTEAFF. The DNA of the CDR3 is TGTGCCAGCAGTTACTCGAAGGCAGGGTCCACTGAAGCTTTCTTT.

The V and J genes are TRBV11-3 and TRBJ1-2; 7 bases align to TRBD1. Germline CDR1 and CDR2: SGHNT and YENEEA. The V segment lost 4 bases and the J segment 2 bases; nucleotides outside the gene matches: 4. The CDR3 has 14 amino acids. The CDR3 region is CASSSLTGNYGYTF. The CDR3 DNA follows: TGTGCCAGCAGCTCATTGACAGGGAACTATGGCTACACCTTC.

The V call is TRBV5-1, the J call TRBJ2-1; TRBD2 aligns across 13 bases. The V gene end was trimmed by 0 bases and the J gene end by 0 bases; junction bases not matched to a gene: 6. The CDR3 is made up of 19 amino acids. From germline, CDR1 is SGHRS and CDR2 YFSETQ. The CDR3 DNA is TGCGCCAGCAGCTTGGAGGGACTAGCGGGGTTCAGCTCCTACAATGAGCAGTTCTTC. It translates to CASSLEGLAGFSSYNEQFF. Filled out from reference TRBV5-1 and TRBJ2-1, the complete variable domain reads KAGVTQTPRYLIKTRGQQVTLSCSPISGHRSVSWYQQTPGQGLQFLFEYFSETQRNKGNFPGRFSGRQFSNSRSEMNVSTLELGDSALYLCASSLEGLAGFSSYNEQFFGPGTRLTVL.

J is TRBJ2-5 and V is TRBV7-9, with a possible D match to TRBD2 (6 bases). Germline CDR1 is SEHNR and CDR2 is FQNEAQ (reference sequence). The V and J ends lost 6 bases and 3 bases respectively, with 17 bases between them. CDR3 size: 15 residues. CDR3 DNA: TGTGCCAGCAGTTTAACTCCGGGAGAAAAAGAGACCCAGTACTTC. Encoded protein: CASSLTPGEKETQYF.

This chain joins TRBV5-8 and TRBJ1-4, with D perhaps matching TRBD1 (6 bases). V was clipped by 6 bases and J by 3 bases, with 18 bases between them. From germline, CDR1 is SGHTS and CDR2 YDEGEE. There are 16 residues in the CDR3. The CDR3 sequence is CASIPKKDRSNEKLFF. DNA of the CDR3: TGTGCCAGCATCCCGAAAAAGGACAGATCTAATGAAAAACTGTTTTTT.

This sequence joins TRBV5-6 and TRBJ1-1; 8 bases agree with TRBD1. This CDR3 comprises 16 residues. Trimming at V came to 4 bases and at J to 4 bases, leaving 12 bases not matched to a gene. Germline assignment: CDR1 SGHDT and CDR2 YYEEEE. In DNA, the CDR3 is TGTGCCAGCAGCCCGAGACCCGGACAGGGAGGCACTGAAGCTTTCTTT. It specifies CASSPRPGQGGTEAFF.

This chain uses TRBV18 with TRBJ1-1; TRBD1 might be the D (6 bases). Trimming removed 3 bases from V and 1 base from J, with 9 bases in between. The V gene's germline CDR1 is KGHSH and CDR2 LQKENI. The CDR3 covers 14 residues. The CDR3 region is CASSPMDRNTEAFF. CDR3 nucleotide sequence: TGTGCCAGCTCACCCATGGACAGGAACACTGAAGCTTTCTTT.

CDR3 sequence (DNA): TGTGCCAGCAGCTTAGACGTCAGGGCTAACTATGGCTACACCTTC. Amino acids: CASSLDVRANYGYTF. The gene calls are TRBV11-2 and TRBJ1-2; a possible D gene is TRBD1 (5 bases). The V and J ends lost 0 bases and 0 bases respectively, with 8 bases between them. The CDR3 runs to 15 residues. Germline loops: CDR1 SGHAT, CDR2 FQNNGV.

The V and J genes are TRBV19 and TRBJ1-3; 8 nucleotides agree with TRBD1. Per germline, CDR1 LNHDA and CDR2 SQIVND (reference sequence). This CDR3 comprises 15 residues. V shed 5 bases, J shed 8 bases, and the junction held 11 bases outside the gene matches. The CDR3 reads CASSSLDRVGDTIYF. CDR3 bases: TGTGCCAGTAGTTCGTTGGACAGGGTGGGTGACACCATATATTTT.

This clone was found a few times. The chain combines TRBV6-6 with TRBJ1-1, with D tentatively TRBD1 (6 bases). The length of the CDR3 is 13 residues. Germline lookup yields CDR1 MNHNY and CDR2 SVGAGI (reference sequence). The V gene lost 11 bases and the J gene lost 4 bases, with 17 bases spanning the gap. CDR3 bases: TGTGCCTCCTCCCCAGGGGAAATCACTGAAGCTTTCTTT. Translating it yields CASSPGEITEAFF.

This chain connects TRBV11-1 to TRBJ1-1; 11 nucleotides line up with TRBD1. V was pared by 1 base and J by 5 bases, with 3 bases of the junction left unmatched. Germline V gives CDR1 SGHAT, CDR2 FQDESV (reference sequence). This CDR3 has 15 residues. CDR3 loop: CASSLGDRGKTEAFF. The CDR3 bases are TGTGCCAGCAGCTTAGGGGACAGGGGGAAAACTGAAGCTTTCTTT.

The V gene is TRBV2, the J gene TRBJ2-5; a weak D match, TRBD2 (6 bases). Trimming stripped 8 bases from V and 6 bases from J, with 10 bases between. Germline values: CDR1 SNHLY, CDR2 FYNNEI. The CDR3 length is 11 residues. Here the CDR3 reads CASGGVQTQYF. For the CDR3, the DNA is TGTGCCAGCGGAGGGGTACAGACCCAGTACTTC.

This clone was recorded a few times. The chain carries TRBV30 and TRBJ1-1, with D unclear. CDR3 length: 17 amino acids. The germline V and J ends were trimmed by 1 base and 1 base, with 19 bases remaining between them. Per germline, CDR1 GTSNPN and CDR2 SVGIG (reference sequence). The CDR3 bases are TGTGCCTGGAGTGATTTTTGGGCAAAACGAGAGAACACTGAAGCTTTCTTT. Its protein product is CAWSDFWAKRENTEAFF.

This clone has only a few counts. The rearrangement uses TRBV7-6 and TRBJ2-3, with a possible D match to TRBD2 (7 bases). The V end lost 1 base, the J end lost 2 bases, and 13 bases lay between the germline ends. CDR1 SGHVS and CDR2 FNYEAQ come from the germline V gene. The CDR3 sequence is 16 residues long. The CDR3 sequence is CASSLGGGRDTDTQYF. As DNA, the CDR3 is TGTGCCAGCAGCTTAGGGGGGGGGCGGGACACAGATACGCAGTATTTT.

This chain uses TRBV6-5 with TRBJ1-1; no clear D. Trimming shortened V by 0 bases and J by 5 bases, and 13 bases separated the two germline ends. Germline lookup yields CDR1 MNHEY and CDR2 SVGAGI. The CDR3 is 15 amino acids. CDR3 amino acids: CASSYSWGGSTEAFF. For the CDR3, the DNA is TGTGCCAGCAGTTACTCGTGGGGAGGGAGTACTGAAGCTTTCTTT.

The V gene is TRBV21-1, the J gene TRBJ1-5; the listed D gene, TRBD1, was not tested against the DNA. TRBV21-1 corresponds to a pseudogene. The CDR3 covers 16 residues. The CDR3, as DNA: TGTGCCAGCAGCCCCCGGGACAGGTTTAGCAATCAGCCCCAGCATTTT. Protein product: CASSPRDRFSNQPQHF.

The chain joins TRBV5-6 to TRBJ2-2, with D maybe TRBD2 (5 bases). This CDR3 is 15 amino acids long. The V end was cut by 2 bases, the J end by 7 bases, with 15 bases between. Germline loops: CDR1 SGHDT, CDR2 YYEEEE. CDR3 DNA: TGTGCCAGCAGCTTTGGACTCCCGGTGGGCGGGGAGCTGTTTTTT. Residues: CASSFGLPVGGELFF.

This chain connects TRBV9 to TRBJ2-5; D unclear. The V gene's germline CDR1 is SGDLS and CDR2 YYNGEE. Trimming cost V 0 bases and J 4 bases, with 10 bases left between them. CDR3 length: 14 amino acids. The CDR3 reads CASSVVPTGETQYF. In nucleotides, the CDR3 is TGTGCCAGCAGCGTAGTCCCCACGGGAGAGACCCAGTACTTC. Full variable domain (missing parts from reference TRBV9 and TRBJ2-5): DSGVTQTPKHLITATGQRVTLRCSPRSGDLSVYWYQQSLDQGLQFLIQYYNGEERAKGNILERFSAQQFPDLHSELNLSSLELGDSALYFCASSVVPTGETQYFGPGTRLLVL.

V is TRBV27 and J is TRBJ2-2, with TRBD2 identical over 7 bases. The CDR3 contains 18 residues. J gave up 4 bases and V 0 bases, and 11 bases lay outside the gene matches. The germline gives CDR1 MNHEY, CDR2 SMNVEV (reference sequence). CDR3 protein: CASSLSYASGLLTGELFF. The CDR3 nucleotides read TGTGCCAGCAGTTTATCGTACGCTAGCGGACTACTCACCGGGGAGCTGTTTTTT.

The V call is TRBV5-6, the J call TRBJ1-5; a possible D gene is TRBD1 (6 bases). Trimming left V 3 bases short and J 5 bases short, with 24 bases between. Germline-derived CDR1 and CDR2 are SGHDT and YYEEEE. The CDR3 sequence is 18 residues long. This CDR3 reads CASSSLRGNALIDQPQHF. CDR3 bases: TGTGCCAGCAGCTCCTTGAGGGGGAATGCTCTAATCGATCAGCCCCAGCATTTT.

The chain employs TRBV7-2 and TRBJ2-3, with 11 bases identical to TRBD2. The germline V gene has CDR1 SGHTA and CDR2 FQGNSA. The ends lost 5 bases at V and 3 bases at J; junction bases unmatched: 4. CDR3 length equals 15 residues. CDR3 sequence: CASSLIAGGTDTQYF. The CDR3 DNA reads as TGTGCCAGCAGCCTGATAGCGGGGGGGACAGATACGCAGTATTTT. The full variable domain, rest sourced from reference TRBV7-2 and TRBJ2-3, is GAGVSQSPSNKVTEKGKDVELRCDPISGHTALYWYRQSLGQGLEFLIYFQGNSAPDKSGLPSDRFSAERTGGSVSTLTIQRTQQEDSAVYLCASSLIAGGTDTQYFGPGTRLTVL.

The genes are TRBV5-1 and TRBJ1-2; 9 positions agree with TRBD1. V trimming: 3 bases; J trimming: 4 bases; junction bases outside the gene matches: 16. CDR1 SGHRS and CDR2 YFSETQ come from the germline V gene. The CDR3 runs to 18 residues. The CDR3 DNA reads as TGCGCCAGCAGCTGGGCACCGGGACAGGGTAGTGTGGGCTATGGCTACACCTTC. Amino acid sequence: CASSWAPGQGSVGYGYTF.

This clone occurred once. The rearrangement links TRBV5-4 to TRBJ2-3, with 16 bases matching TRBD2. Looked up from germline, CDR1 is SGHNT and CDR2 is YYREEE (reference sequence). This CDR3 contains 16 residues. V trimming: 4 bases; J trimming: 3 bases; junction bases outside the gene matches: 2. The CDR3 region has the DNA TGTGCCAGCAGCAAGGGACTAGCGGGGGGGACAGATACGCAGTATTTT. Its translation: CASSKGLAGGTDTQYF.

V usage is TRBV6-5 and J usage is TRBJ2-2; no definite D call. Per germline, CDR1 MNHEY and CDR2 SVGAGI. V shed 5 bases and J shed 0 bases, with 7 bases lying between them. The CDR3 has 14 residues. The CDR3 region has the DNA TGTGCCAGCAGTCCCAGGACGAACACCGGGGAGCTGTTTTTT. Translating it yields CASSPRTNTGELFF.

This chain joins TRBV10-2 and TRBJ2-1; 11 nucleotides agree with TRBD2. Unmatched junction bases numbered 10, after V lost 5 bases and J lost 7 bases. Per the germline V gene, CDR1 is WSHSY and CDR2 is SAAADI. The CDR3 is 16 amino acids. CDR3 residues: CASSRDSGRALNEQFF. CDR3 nucleotide sequence: TGCGCCAGCAGTCGGGATAGCGGGAGGGCCTTGAATGAGCAGTTCTTC.